A single sample gave rise to the 27 T cell receptor beta chains below, sequenced in a study of circulating tumor DNA in untreated peripheral T-cell lymphoma. The repertoire was sequenced with immunoSEQ multiplex PCR; TCRdb's copy has only in-frame clones and lacks some. The table lists 150 to 200 clones, under 85% of them singletons. Sequenced material: cell-free DNA from blood serum. The receptors come from a human donor with peripheral T-cell lymphoma.

The genes are TRBV5-1 and TRBJ1-1; D not certain. CDR1 is SGHRS and CDR2 is YFSETQ in the germline V gene. This CDR3 is built from 18 residues. The V end lost 3 bases, the J end lost 1 base, and 22 bases lay between the germline ends. The CDR3 is CASSWEEGPYTPNTEAFF. The CDR3 bases are TGCGCCAGCAGCTGGGAGGAAGGGCCCTATACCCCGAACACTGAAGCTTTCTTT.

V gene TRBV9 combines with J gene TRBJ2-7, with D possibly TRBD2 on 6 matching bases. CDR1 is SGDLS and CDR2 is YYNGEE in the germline V gene. CDR3 length: 15 amino acids. Trimming took 4 bases from V and 5 from J, leaving 19 bases between them. CDR3 region: CASSPGTYLANEQYF. CDR3 bases: TGTGCCAGCAGCCCCGGGACTTACCTGGCCAACGAGCAGTACTTC.

V and J are TRBV9 and TRBJ1-5; no clear D. The length of the CDR3 is 14 residues. Per germline, CDR1 SGDLS and CDR2 YYNGEE. Trimming left V 4 bases short and J 0 bases short, with 8 bases between. CDR3 in amino acids: CASSRGNSNQPQHF. The CDR3 DNA sequence: TGTGCCAGCAGCCGCGGGAATAGCAATCAGCCCCAGCATTTT.

The chain is built from TRBV6-5 and TRBJ1-1; 9 nucleotides agree with TRBD1. Germline CDR1 MNHEY, CDR2 SVGAGI. The CDR3 has 13 residues. With 6 bases clipped from V and 6 bases from J, the junction kept 5 bases outside the gene matches. CDR3 protein: CASSRTGVAEAFF. In DNA form, the CDR3 reads TGTGCCAGCAGCAGGACAGGGGTGGCTGAAGCTTTCTTT.

The CDR3 region is CASSIGPSGGNYEQYF. The DNA for the CDR3 is TGTGCCAGCAGCATAGGTCCCTCCGGTGGGAACTACGAGCAGTACTTC. The chain is built from TRBV9 and TRBJ2-7; D is undetermined. The V gene lost 4 bases and the J gene lost 3 bases, with 20 bases spanning the gap. This CDR3 is built from 16 residues. CDR1 SGDLS and CDR2 YYNGEE come from the germline V gene.

The chain joins TRBV6-5 to TRBJ1-1; 7 bases map to TRBD1. CDR3 length: 15 residues. Per germline, CDR1 MNHEY and CDR2 SVGAGI. With 0 bases clipped from V and 10 bases from J, the junction kept 11 bases outside the gene matches. The CDR3: CASSYSSSIGTAAFF. The CDR3 coding sequence is TGTGCCAGCAGTTACTCGAGTTCTATCGGGACAGCAGCTTTCTTT.

This sequence joins TRBV30 and TRBJ2-7, with 7 bases aligning to TRBD1. CDR3 length: 12 amino acids. Per the germline V gene, CDR1 is GTSNPN and CDR2 is SVGIG (reference sequence). The trim removed 4 bases at V and 5 bases at J, leaving 5 bases unmatched. The CDR3 loop is CAWIGRGNEQYF. The CDR3 DNA reads as TGTGCCTGGATTGGCAGGGGGAACGAGCAGTACTTC.

This clone came up once. This chain joins TRBV6-5 and TRBJ2-1, with 11 bases lining up with TRBD2. V trimming: 6 bases; J trimming: 5 bases; junction bases outside the gene matches: 3. The CDR3 is 14 residues long. Germline CDR1 and CDR2: MNHEY and SVGAGI. CDR3 sequence: CASRILAGDNEQFF. CDR3 DNA sequence: TGTGCCAGCAGGATACTAGCGGGGGACAATGAGCAGTTCTTC.

The rearrangement uses TRBV7-9 and TRBJ2-1; D uncertain. The CDR3 is 15 residues long. V gave up 4 bases and J gave up 3 bases, with 13 bases separating them. Germline-derived CDR1 and CDR2 are SEHNR and FQNEAQ (reference sequence). CDR3 bases: TGTGCCAGCAGCTCTAGAAGGGTTGACTACAATGAGCAGTTCTTC. Residues: CASSSRRVDYNEQFF.

The CDR3 reads CAWSPTGWNNQPQHF. CDR3 sequence (DNA): TGTGCCTGGAGTCCGACAGGGTGGAATAATCAGCCCCAGCATTTT. The gene calls are TRBV30 and TRBJ1-5; 7 nucleotides line up with TRBD1. V gave up 2 bases and J gave up 4 bases; unmatched junction bases: 8. The CDR3 is 15 residues long. Germline lookup yields CDR1 GTSNPN and CDR2 SVGIG (reference sequence).

This rearrangement joins TRBV21-1 to TRBJ2-1; the D call TRBD2 from the table was never checked on the DNA. TRBV21-1 is labeled a pseudogene. The CDR3 spans 14 residues. The DNA for the CDR3 is TGTGCCAGCAGCACTAGCGGGGGTAACAATGAGCAGTTCTTC. Protein product: CASSTSGGNNEQFF.

This chain uses TRBV6-1 with TRBJ1-1; possibly TRBD1 for D (6 bases). Trimming left V 0 bases short and J 11 bases short, with 19 bases between. The CDR3 sequence is 15 residues long. CDR1 MNHNS and CDR2 SASEGT come from the germline V gene. CDR3 DNA: TGTGCCAGCAGTGAAGCTTCCGGGGGCGGTCCGCCCGCTTTCTTT. Its protein product is CASSEASGGGPPAFF.

This clone has a single count. The chain employs TRBV30 and TRBJ1-5, with no clear D. Germline V gene sequence: CDR1 GTSNPN, CDR2 SVGIG (reference sequence). Trimming shortened V by 3 bases and J by 2 bases, and 2 bases separated the two germline ends. This CDR3 is 11 amino acids long. The CDR3 nucleotides read TGTGCCTGGAGGGGCAATCAGCCCCAGCATTTT. It codes for CAWRGNQPQHF. Based on the CDR3 plus reference TRBV30 and TRBJ1-5, the full variable domain is SQTIHQWPATLVQPVGSPLSLECTVEGTSNPNLYWYRQAAGRGLQLLFYSVGIGQISSEVPQNLSASRPQDRQFILSSKKLLLSDSGFYLCAWRGNQPQHFGDGTRLSIL.

The rearrangement links TRBV2 to TRBJ2-7; D is perhaps TRBD1 (5 bases). V dropped 8 bases and J dropped 4 bases, with 6 bases sitting between them. CDR1 is SNHLY, CDR2 FYNNEI, per germline. This CDR3 has 10 residues. CDR3 region: CASQGYEQYF. CDR3 coding DNA: TGTGCCAGCCAGGGTTACGAGCAGTACTTC.

V is TRBV27 and J is TRBJ2-5, with TRBD2 matching over 8 bases. CDR3 length: 15 residues. Germline CDR1 MNHEY, CDR2 SMNVEV (reference sequence). J was trimmed by 1 base and V by 6 bases; bases with no gene match: 7. The CDR3 is CASRRGGGRQETQYF. CDR3 nucleotides: TGTGCCAGCAGGCGAGGCGGGGGGCGCCAAGAGACCCAGTACTTC.

A note on this clone: Because the CDR3 is missing its conserved closing phenylalanine or tryptophan, this is likely a read error. The genes are TRBV5-6 and TRBJ1-1; no clear D. CDR1 is SGHDT, CDR2 YYEEEE, per germline. Trimming pared 0 bases from V and 2 bases from J, leaving 5 bases between. The CDR3 length is 13 residues. The CDR3 DNA reads TGTGCCAGCAGCTTGGGGGGAAACACTGAAGCTTTCCTT. Amino acid sequence: CASSLGGNTEAFL.

The chain employs TRBV19 and TRBJ2-7; 7 positions match TRBD1. Germline-derived CDR1 and CDR2 are LNHDA and SQIVND (reference sequence). There are 13 residues in the CDR3. Unmatched junction bases numbered 6, after V lost 4 bases and J lost 6 bases. CDR3 nucleotide sequence: TGTGCCAGTAGTACCCGGACAGGTCGCGAGCAGTACTTC. This encodes CASSTRTGREQYF.

This clone has only one observation. The chain links TRBV7-3 to TRBJ2-7, with 7 bases identical to TRBD1. CDR1 and CDR2 from the germline V gene are SGHTA and FQGTGA. There are 13 residues in the CDR3. V was pared by 5 bases and J by 6 bases, with 7 bases of the junction left unmatched. This CDR3 is CASSPFPGGEQYF. CDR3 bases: TGTGCCAGCAGCCCTTTCCCAGGGGGCGAGCAGTACTTC.

The chain employs TRBV19 and TRBJ1-5; D is unclear. V shed 6 bases and J shed 0 bases, with 3 bases lying between them. In germline, CDR1 is LNHDA, CDR2 SQIVND (reference sequence). The CDR3 is 12 amino acids. CDR3 nucleotides: TGTGCCAGTAGGGATAGCAATCAGCCCCAGCATTTT. It encodes CASRDSNQPQHF.

The rearrangement joins TRBV5-5 to TRBJ1-2; a possible D gene is TRBD1 (6 bases). The germline CDR1 and CDR2 sequences are SGHKS and YYEKEE (reference sequence). This CDR3 has 16 residues. With 0 bases removed from V and 4 bases from J, the gap between germline ends came to 16 bases. CDR3 DNA sequence: TGTGCCAGCAGCTTGGCCAGATCACAGGGTTTCTATGGCTACACCTTC. It translates to CASSLARSQGFYGYTF.

V usage is TRBV5-1 and J usage is TRBJ2-7; perhaps TRBD2 as D (6 bases). The V end was cut by 5 bases, the J end by 0 bases, with 15 bases between. Germline values: CDR1 SGHRS, CDR2 YFSETQ. This CDR3 comprises 15 residues. The CDR3 loop reads CASRVHGGVSYEQYF. CDR3 bases: TGCGCCAGCAGGGTGCATGGAGGGGTCTCCTACGAGCAGTACTTC.

The V and J genes are TRBV9 and TRBJ2-1; perhaps TRBD2 as D (5 bases). CDR1 is SGDLS and CDR2 is YYNGEE in the germline V gene. The CDR3 sequence is 15 residues long. V lost 0 bases to trimming and J lost 6 bases, with 13 bases between them. The CDR3 loop reads CASSVGTYLGNEQFF. CDR3 nucleotides: TGTGCCAGCAGCGTAGGGACTTACCTCGGCAATGAGCAGTTCTTC.

This clone was counted between two and nine times. An end of the junction differs from the germline gene, which may be a read error. The chain has TRBV2 and TRBJ2-1; D perhaps matches TRBD2 (7 bases). From germline, CDR1 is SNHLY and CDR2 FYNNEI. The CDR3 runs 14 residues. The CDR3 DNA sequence: TGTGCCAGCGGTGAAGCAGGGAGGGGGGATGAGCAGTTCTTC. Translated: CASGEAGRGDEQFF.

This chain links TRBV29-1 with TRBJ2-5; D is ambiguous. This CDR3 comprises 12 residues. V was cut by 4 bases and J by 2 bases, with 8 bases left in between. Germline loops: CDR1 SQVTM, CDR2 ANQGSEA. Here the CDR3 reads CSVAPRQETQYF. The CDR3 DNA follows: TGCAGCGTTGCCCCCAGACAAGAGACCCAGTACTTC.

This clone was found once. The chain recombines TRBV5-1 with TRBJ1-1, with no clear D. Trimming shortened V by 0 bases and J by 1 base, and 13 bases separated the two germline ends. Looked up from germline, CDR1 is SGHRS and CDR2 is YFSETQ. The CDR3 extends over 16 amino acids. CDR3 bases: TGCGCCAGCAGCTTGGATGGGTATAGTCAGAACACTGAAGCTTTCTTT. Protein: CASSLDGYSQNTEAFF.

This chain links TRBV28 with TRBJ2-6; 9 positions agree with TRBD1. Germline trimming cut 10 bases from V and 0 bases from J; bases unmatched to any gene: 10. Germline V gene sequence: CDR1 MDHEN, CDR2 SYDVKM. The CDR3 spans 17 residues. The chain's CDR3 is CATHRDRVGSGANVLTF. The CDR3 coding sequence is TGTGCCACCCACCGGGACAGGGTCGGCTCTGGGGCCAACGTCCTGACTTTC.

This clone has only one observation. V is TRBV19 and J is TRBJ2-7, with D uncertain. Germline CDR1 is LNHDA and CDR2 is SQIVND (reference sequence). V gave up 9 bases and J gave up 4 bases, with 16 bases separating them. The CDR3 sequence is 13 residues long. The CDR3 DNA reads as TGTGCCAGCCCCTTGGGCGTTGATTACGAGCAGTACTTC. Translation gives CASPLGVDYEQYF.